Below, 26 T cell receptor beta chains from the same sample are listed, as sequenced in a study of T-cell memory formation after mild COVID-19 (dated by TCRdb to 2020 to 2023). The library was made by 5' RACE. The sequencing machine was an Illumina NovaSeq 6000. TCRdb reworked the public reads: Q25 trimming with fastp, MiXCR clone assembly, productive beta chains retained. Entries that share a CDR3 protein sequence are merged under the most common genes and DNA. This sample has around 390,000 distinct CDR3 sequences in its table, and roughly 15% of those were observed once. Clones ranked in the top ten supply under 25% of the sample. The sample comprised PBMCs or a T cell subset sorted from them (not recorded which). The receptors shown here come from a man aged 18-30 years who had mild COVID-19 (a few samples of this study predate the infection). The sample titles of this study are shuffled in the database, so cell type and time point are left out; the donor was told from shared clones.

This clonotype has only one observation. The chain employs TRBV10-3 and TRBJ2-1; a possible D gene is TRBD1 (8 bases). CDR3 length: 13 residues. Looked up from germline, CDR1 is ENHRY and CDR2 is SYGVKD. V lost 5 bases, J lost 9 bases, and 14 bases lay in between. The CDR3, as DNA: TGTGCCATCAGTCAGACAGGGGAGGGTGAGCAGTTCTTC. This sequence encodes CAISQTGEGEQFF.

The CDR3 sequence is CASSLLEADTQYF. CDR3 DNA: TGTGCCAGCAGCTTGCTAGAAGCAGATACGCAGTATTTT. The chain is built from TRBV11-3 and TRBJ2-3; D remains unclear. Germline assignment: CDR1 SGHNT and CDR2 YENEEA. V was trimmed by 3 bases and J by 4 bases, leaving 8 bases between them. The CDR3 covers 13 residues.

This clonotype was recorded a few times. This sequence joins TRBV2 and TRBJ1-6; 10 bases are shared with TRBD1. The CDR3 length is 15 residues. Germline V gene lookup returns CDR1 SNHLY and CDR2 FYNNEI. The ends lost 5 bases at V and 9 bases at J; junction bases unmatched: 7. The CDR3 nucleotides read TGTGCCAGCAGTCGCGAGACAGGGGGCGCTTCACCCCTCCACTTT. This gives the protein CASSRETGGASPLHF.

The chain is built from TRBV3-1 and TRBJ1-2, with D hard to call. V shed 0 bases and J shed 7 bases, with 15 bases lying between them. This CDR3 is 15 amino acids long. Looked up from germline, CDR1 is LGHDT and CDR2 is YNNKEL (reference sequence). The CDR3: CASSQDERQRSGYTF. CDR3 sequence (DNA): TGTGCCAGCAGCCAAGACGAGCGACAAAGAAGTGGCTACACCTTC.

The CDR3 coding sequence is TGTGTCATAGTCCGCCAAGAGACCCAGTACTTC. Translated: CVIVRQETQYF. The chain links TRBV6-5 to TRBJ2-5; the D is unclear. CDR1 is MNHEY, CDR2 SVGAGI, per germline. This CDR3 has 11 residues.

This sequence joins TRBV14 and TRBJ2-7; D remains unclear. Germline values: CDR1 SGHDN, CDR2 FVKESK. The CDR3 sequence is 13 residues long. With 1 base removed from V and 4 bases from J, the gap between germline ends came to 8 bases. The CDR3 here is CASSQVHTYEQYF. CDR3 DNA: TGTGCCAGCAGCCAAGTACACACGTACGAGCAGTACTTC.

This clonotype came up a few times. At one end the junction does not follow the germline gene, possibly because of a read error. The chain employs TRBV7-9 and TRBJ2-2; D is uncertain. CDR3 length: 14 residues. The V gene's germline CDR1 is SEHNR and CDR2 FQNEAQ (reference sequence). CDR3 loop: CASSVAMGTGELFF. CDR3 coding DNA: TGTGCCAGCAGCGTAGCTATGGGCACCGGGGAGCTGTTTTTT.

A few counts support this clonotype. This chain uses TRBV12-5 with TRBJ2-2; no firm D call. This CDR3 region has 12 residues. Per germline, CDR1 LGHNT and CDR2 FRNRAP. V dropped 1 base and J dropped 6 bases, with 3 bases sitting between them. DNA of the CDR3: TGTGCTAGTGGTTTGGGCGCCGGGGAGCTGTTTTTT. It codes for CASGLGAGELFF.

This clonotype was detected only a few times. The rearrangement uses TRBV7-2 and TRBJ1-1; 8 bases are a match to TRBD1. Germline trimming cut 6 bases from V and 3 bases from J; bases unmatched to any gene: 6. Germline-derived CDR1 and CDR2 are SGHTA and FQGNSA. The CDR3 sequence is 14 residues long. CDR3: CASRPDRGYTEAFF. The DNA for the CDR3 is TGTGCCAGCAGGCCCGACAGGGGTTACACTGAAGCTTTCTTT.

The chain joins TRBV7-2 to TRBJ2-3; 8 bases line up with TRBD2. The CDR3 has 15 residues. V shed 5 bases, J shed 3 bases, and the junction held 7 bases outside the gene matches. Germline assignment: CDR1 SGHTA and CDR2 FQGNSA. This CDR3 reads CASSPRSGGTDTQYF. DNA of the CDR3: TGTGCCAGCAGCCCGAGAAGCGGGGGAACAGATACGCAGTATTTT.

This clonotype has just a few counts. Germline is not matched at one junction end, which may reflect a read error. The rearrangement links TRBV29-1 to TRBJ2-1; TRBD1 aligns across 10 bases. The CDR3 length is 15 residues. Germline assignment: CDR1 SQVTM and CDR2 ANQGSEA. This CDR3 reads CSLERSGTGANEQFF. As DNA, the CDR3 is TGCAGCCTTGAGAGGTCTGGGACAGGGGCAAATGAGCAGTTCTTC.

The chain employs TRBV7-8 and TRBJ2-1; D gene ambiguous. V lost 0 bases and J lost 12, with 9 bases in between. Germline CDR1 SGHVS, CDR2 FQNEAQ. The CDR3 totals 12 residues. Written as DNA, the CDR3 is TGTGCCAGCAGCTTAGCAGGTGAGCGGCAGTTCTTC. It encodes CASSLAGERQFF.

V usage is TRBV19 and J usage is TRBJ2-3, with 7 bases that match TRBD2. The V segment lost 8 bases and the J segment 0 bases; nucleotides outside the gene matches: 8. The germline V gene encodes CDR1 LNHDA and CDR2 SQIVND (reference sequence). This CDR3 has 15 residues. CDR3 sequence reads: CASGAGGTSTDTQYF. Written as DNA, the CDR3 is TGTGCCAGTGGGGCCGGGGGGACTAGCACAGATACGCAGTATTTT. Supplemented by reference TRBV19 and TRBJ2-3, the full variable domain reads DGGITQSPKYLFRKEGQNVTLSCEQNLNHDAMYWYRQDPGQGLRLIYYSQIVNDFQKGDIAEGYSVSREKKESFPLTVTSAQKNPTAFYLCASGAGGTSTDTQYFGPGTRLTVL.

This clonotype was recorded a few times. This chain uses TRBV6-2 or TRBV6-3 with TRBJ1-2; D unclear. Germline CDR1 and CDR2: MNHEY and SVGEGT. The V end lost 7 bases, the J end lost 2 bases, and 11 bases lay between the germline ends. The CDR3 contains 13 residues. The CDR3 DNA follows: TGTGCCAGCACCCCCGACGGGAACTATGGCTACACCTTC. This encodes CASTPDGNYGYTF.

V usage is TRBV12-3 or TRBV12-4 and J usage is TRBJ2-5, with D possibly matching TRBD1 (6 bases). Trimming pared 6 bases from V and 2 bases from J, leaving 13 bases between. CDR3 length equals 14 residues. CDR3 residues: CASRTGTSQETQYF. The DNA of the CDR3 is TGTGCCAGCAGGACCGGGACATCGCAAGAGACCCAGTACTTC.

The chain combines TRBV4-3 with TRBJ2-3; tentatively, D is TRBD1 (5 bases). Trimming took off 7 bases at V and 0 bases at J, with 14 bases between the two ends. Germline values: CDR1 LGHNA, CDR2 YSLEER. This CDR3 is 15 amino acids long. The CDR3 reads CASTLDSTSTDTQYF. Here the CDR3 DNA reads TGCGCCAGCACCTTAGACAGCACTAGCACAGATACGCAGTATTTT.

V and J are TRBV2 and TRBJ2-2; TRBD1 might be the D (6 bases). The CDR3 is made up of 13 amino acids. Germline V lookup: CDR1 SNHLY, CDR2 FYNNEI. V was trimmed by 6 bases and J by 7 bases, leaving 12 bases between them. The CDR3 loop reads CASRDRKDGELFF. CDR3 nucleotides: TGTGCCAGCAGGGACAGAAAGGACGGGGAGCTGTTTTTT.

CDR3 in DNA: TGTGCCAGCAGTATCGGACCCGGGCGGAACACTGAAGCTTTCTTT. Its protein is CASSIGPGRNTEAFF. The chain combines TRBV6-5 with TRBJ1-1, with D unclear. Germline V lookup: CDR1 MNHEY, CDR2 SVGAGI. Trimming took off 5 bases at V and 1 base at J, with 14 bases between the two ends. The CDR3 consists of 15 residues.

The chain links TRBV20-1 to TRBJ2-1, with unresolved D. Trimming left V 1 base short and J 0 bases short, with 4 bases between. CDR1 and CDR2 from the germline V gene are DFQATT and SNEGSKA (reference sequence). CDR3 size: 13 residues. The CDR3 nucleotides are TGCAGTGCTAGAGGGGACTCCTACAATGAGCAGTTCTTC. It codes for CSARGDSYNEQFF.

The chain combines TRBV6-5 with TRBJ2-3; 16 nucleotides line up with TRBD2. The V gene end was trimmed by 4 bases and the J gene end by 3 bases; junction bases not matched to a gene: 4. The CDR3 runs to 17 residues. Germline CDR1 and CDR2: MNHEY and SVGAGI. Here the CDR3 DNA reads TGTGCCAGCAGTTTCGGGACTAGCGGGGGGGCAACAGATACGCAGTATTTT. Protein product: CASSFGTSGGATDTQYF.

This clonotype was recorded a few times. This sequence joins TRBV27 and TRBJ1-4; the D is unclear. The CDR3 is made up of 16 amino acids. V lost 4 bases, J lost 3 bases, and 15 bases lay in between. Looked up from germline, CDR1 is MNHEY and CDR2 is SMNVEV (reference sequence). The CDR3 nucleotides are TGTGCCAGCAGTTATTCTTCGGCAGGATCTAATGAAAAACTGTTTTTT. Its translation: CASSYSSAGSNEKLFF.

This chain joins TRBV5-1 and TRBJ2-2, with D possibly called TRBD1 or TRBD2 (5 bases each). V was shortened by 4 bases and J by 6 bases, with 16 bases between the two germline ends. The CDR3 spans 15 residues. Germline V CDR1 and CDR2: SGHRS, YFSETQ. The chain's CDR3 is CASSIGGVAAGELFF. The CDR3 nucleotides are TGCGCCAGCAGCATTGGGGGAGTGGCCGCCGGGGAGCTGTTTTTT. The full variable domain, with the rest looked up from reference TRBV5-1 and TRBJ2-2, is KAGVTQTPRYLIKTRGQQVTLSCSPISGHRSVSWYQQTPGQGLQFLFEYFSETQRNKGNFPGRFSGRQFSNSRSEMNVSTLELGDSALYLCASSIGGVAAGELFFGEGSRLTVL.

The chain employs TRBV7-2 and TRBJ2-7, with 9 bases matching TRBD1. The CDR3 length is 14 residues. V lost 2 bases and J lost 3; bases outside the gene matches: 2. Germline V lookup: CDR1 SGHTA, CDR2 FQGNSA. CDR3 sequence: CASSLRDRVYEQYF. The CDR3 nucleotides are TGTGCCAGCAGCTTAAGGGACAGGGTCTACGAGCAGTACTTC.

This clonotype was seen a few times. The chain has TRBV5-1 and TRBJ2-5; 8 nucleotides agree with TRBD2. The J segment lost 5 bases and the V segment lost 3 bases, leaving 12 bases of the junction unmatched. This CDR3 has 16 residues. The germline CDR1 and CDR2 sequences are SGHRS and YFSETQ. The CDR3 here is CASSSGESSGVETQYF. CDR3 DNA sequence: TGCGCCAGCAGCTCTGGAGAGAGTAGCGGGGTGGAGACCCAGTACTTC. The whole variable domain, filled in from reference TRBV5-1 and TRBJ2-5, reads KAGVTQTPRYLIKTRGQQVTLSCSPISGHRSVSWYQQTPGQGLQFLFEYFSETQRNKGNFPGRFSGRQFSNSRSEMNVSTLELGDSALYLCASSSGESSGVETQYFGPGTRLLVL.

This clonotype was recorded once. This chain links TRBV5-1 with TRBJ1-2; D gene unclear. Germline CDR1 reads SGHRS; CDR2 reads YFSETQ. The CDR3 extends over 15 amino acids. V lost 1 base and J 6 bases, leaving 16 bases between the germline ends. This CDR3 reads CASSLIGESDDGYTF. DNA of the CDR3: TGCGCCAGCAGCTTGATTGGGGAATCGGATGATGGCTACACCTTC.

The DNA of the CDR3 is TGTGCCAGCAGCCCCGGGGCCCGAGGAGAGACCCAGTACTTC. Protein sequence: CASSPGARGETQYF. J is TRBJ2-5 and V is TRBV11-2; the D call may be TRBD1 or TRBD2 (5 bases each). Trimming removed 5 bases from V and 4 bases from J, with 14 bases in between. Germline CDR1 is SGHAT and CDR2 is FQNNGV. This CDR3 comprises 14 residues.